The 18 T cell receptor beta chains below were found in one sample sequenced in a study of human T cells and chemical hapten exposure. TCRdb re-called the RACE reads with MiXCR, one entry per CDR3 protein. The sample lists more than 75,000 distinct CDR3 sequences, roughly 9.1% occurring once. Time point reported: pre-sensitization, week 0. Specified treatment: therapeutic diphenylcyclopropenone sensitization with weekly scalp DPC. Sequenced material: whole blood, taken in connection with sensitization to the hapten diphenylcyclopropenone (DPC). The receptors shown here come from a woman aged 40 to 50 with alopecia areata. Some clones in this sample may be carry-over from other donors' samples.

In this sample, this clonotype turned up many times. The V gene is TRBV29-1, the J gene TRBJ1-6, with 7 bases matching TRBD1. Germline V gives CDR1 SQVTM, CDR2 ANQGSEA. V lost 4 bases and J lost 6; bases outside the gene matches: 3. CDR3 size: 13 residues. CDR3 coding DNA: TGCAGCGTTGCGGGACAGAGTAATTCACCCCTCCACTTT. Protein: CSVAGQSNSPLHF. Full variable domain (missing parts from reference TRBV29-1 and TRBJ1-6): SAVISQKPSRDICQRGTSLTIQCQVDSQVTMMFWYRQQPGQSLTLIATANQGSEATYESGFVIDKFPISRPNLTFSTLTVSNMSPEDSSIYLCSVAGQSNSPLHFGNGTRLTVT.

This clonotype was seen a single time. A read error may explain this, as a much larger clone is one base away. The V and J genes are TRBV5-4 and TRBJ2-7; D uncertain. The CDR3 runs 13 residues. V gave up 10 bases and J gave up 0 bases, with 14 bases separating them. Germline V gives CDR1 SGHNT, CDR2 YYREEE (reference sequence). The chain's CDR3 is CASSQTYSYEQYF. CDR3 nucleotides: TGTGCCTCCAGCCAGACCTACTCCTACGAGCAGTACTTC.

This clonotype was detected ten times or more. The chain is built from TRBV20-1 and TRBJ2-1, with D perhaps TRBD2 (5 bases). Germline V lookup: CDR1 DFQATT, CDR2 SNEGSKA (reference sequence). V shed 2 bases and J shed 5 bases, with 16 bases lying between them. The CDR3 consists of 15 residues. The CDR3 DNA reads TGCAGTGCTAGAACGGCTGGACTGGACCACAATGAGCAGTTCTTC. Translation: CSARTAGLDHNEQFF.

This clonotype was counted at least ten times. The chain recombines TRBV3-1 with TRBJ1-1, with 7 bases lining up with TRBD1. V lost 1 base, J lost 8 bases, and 10 bases stayed unmatched. There are 15 residues in the CDR3. Per germline, CDR1 LGHDT and CDR2 YNNKEL (reference sequence). CDR3: CASSQVRGQIGEAFF. The DNA of the CDR3 is TGTGCCAGCAGCCAAGTAAGGGGACAGATCGGAGAAGCTTTCTTT.

This clonotype came up a few times. This rearrangement joins TRBV6-5 to TRBJ2-7, with D perhaps matching TRBD2 (6 bases). From germline, CDR1 is MNHEY and CDR2 SVGAGI. There are 14 residues in the CDR3. V was clipped by 5 bases and J by 7 bases, with 18 bases between them. CDR3 protein: CASSPPGTGGEQYF. DNA of the CDR3: TGTGCCAGCAGTCCCCCGGGGACTGGTGGAGAGCAGTACTTC.

This clonotype was counted many times. CDR3 region: CASSQYDLNTEAFF. The CDR3 nucleotides read TGTGCCAGCAGCCAATATGACTTGAACACTGAAGCTTTCTTT. The chain links TRBV3-1 to TRBJ1-1; D is undetermined. V lost 2 bases and J 0 bases, leaving 7 bases between the germline ends. CDR1 and CDR2 from the germline V gene are LGHDT and YNNKEL (reference sequence). CDR3 size: 14 residues.

This clonotype was recorded at least ten times. The chain recombines TRBV20-1 with TRBJ1-1; 11 nucleotides match TRBD1. Losses at the gene ends were 2 bases for V and 3 bases for J; bases not matched to a gene: 5. The length of the CDR3 is 15 residues. Per the germline V gene, CDR1 is DFQATT and CDR2 is SNEGSKA (reference sequence). The CDR3 protein is CSARRGQGAYTEAFF. The DNA of the CDR3 is TGCAGTGCTAGACGAGGACAGGGGGCGTACACTGAAGCTTTCTTT.

The sample holds many counts of this clonotype. The chain joins TRBV6-2 or TRBV6-3 to TRBJ1-1; the D is unclear. The CDR3 contains 15 residues. V lost 2 bases, J lost 6 bases, and 16 bases lay in between. Germline V gives CDR1 MNHEY, CDR2 SVGEGT. The CDR3 nucleotides are TGTGCCAGCAGTTACGGACGGACGTCCAGGCCTGAAGCTTTCTTT. Protein product: CASSYGRTSRPEAFF.

A few counts support this clonotype. The V gene is TRBV4-1, the J gene TRBJ2-5, with D maybe TRBD1 (7 bases). The CDR3 covers 17 residues. Trimming left V 0 bases short and J 2 bases short, with 16 bases between. Germline CDR1 reads MGHRA; CDR2 reads YSYEKL. The CDR3 loop reads CASSQDPGGTVQETQYF. The CDR3 DNA sequence: TGCGCCAGCAGCCAAGACCCAGGGGGGACAGTACAAGAGACCCAGTACTTC.

This clonotype was detected many times. V gene TRBV20-1 combines with J gene TRBJ2-2, with 12 bases matching TRBD2. The germline V gene has CDR1 DFQATT and CDR2 SNEGSKA (reference sequence). J gave up 2 bases and V 3 bases, and 7 bases lay outside the gene matches. CDR3 length: 17 residues. The CDR3 coding sequence is TGCAGTGCTAGCAGACTAGCGGGGGACCTCAACACCGGGGAGCTGTTTTTT. Translating gives CSASRLAGDLNTGELFF.

This clonotype was detected many times. The chain recombines TRBV12-3 or TRBV12-4 with TRBJ1-1, with D possibly matching TRBD1 (5 bases). This CDR3 comprises 12 residues. Trimming took off 6 bases at V and 6 bases at J, with 11 bases between the two ends. CDR3 region: CASRGLGAEAFF. Written as DNA, the CDR3 is TGTGCCAGCAGAGGACTGGGGGCTGAAGCTTTCTTT.

There are many counts of this clonotype. V is TRBV15 and J is TRBJ1-2, with 7 bases fitting TRBD1. The CDR3 extends over 16 amino acids. Germline CDR1 and CDR2: LNHNV and YYDKDF (reference sequence). The trim removed 6 bases at V and 6 bases at J, leaving 16 bases unmatched. Here the CDR3 reads CATSIDPLTGLHGYTF. The CDR3 DNA is TGTGCCACCAGTATCGATCCCCTGACAGGGCTGCATGGCTACACCTTC.

The chain recombines TRBV11-2 with TRBJ1-1; TRBD1 aligns across 8 bases. Germline V gives CDR1 SGHAT, CDR2 FQNNGV. The CDR3 is 15 residues long. Losses at the gene ends were 4 bases for V and 5 bases for J; bases not matched to a gene: 9. CDR3 coding DNA: TGTGCCAGCAGCTCGACAGGGGTGGGGTGGACTGAAGCTTTCTTT. Protein: CASSSTGVGWTEAFF. Based on the CDR3 plus reference TRBV11-2 and TRBJ1-1, the full variable domain is EAGVAQSPRYKIIEKRQSVAFWCNPISGHATLYWYQQILGQGPKLLIQFQNNGVVDDSQLPKDRFSAERLKGVDSTLKIQPAKLEDSAVYLCASSSTGVGWTEAFFGQGTRLTVV.

Many counts were recorded for this clonotype. The chain uses TRBV6-2 or TRBV6-3 and TRBJ2-1; tentatively, D is TRBD2 (6 bases). Looked up from germline, CDR1 is MNHEY and CDR2 is SVGEGT. The ends were cut back, 6 bases at V and 9 bases at J, with 21 bases in the middle. The CDR3 is made up of 15 amino acids. The CDR3 DNA is TGTGCCAGCAGCGGCCCCAGGGACTCCTCGGCTGAGCAGTTCTTC. Protein: CASSGPRDSSAEQFF.

The V and J genes are TRBV10-3 and TRBJ1-5; TRBD1 is a possible D gene (5 bases). Germline CDR1 ENHRY, CDR2 SYGVKD. The CDR3 runs 13 residues. The CDR3 coding sequence is TGTGCTGCGAATGGGGGGACCAATCAGCCCCAGCATTTT. The encoded protein is CAANGGTNQPQHF.

This chain links TRBV5-8 with TRBJ2-3, with 8 bases matching TRBD1. Germline V CDR1 and CDR2: SGHTS, YDEGEE. There are 15 residues in the CDR3. Trimming took 4 bases from V and 2 from J; bases not matched to a gene: 6. The CDR3 here is CASSLQGDATDTQYF. CDR3 nucleotide sequence: TGTGCCAGCAGCCTACAGGGGGACGCCACAGATACGCAGTATTTT.

The sample holds a few counts of this clonotype. This chain links TRBV18 with TRBJ2-7; the D gene is possibly TRBD1 (6 bases). Trimming shortened V by 6 bases and J by 0 bases, and 9 bases separated the two germline ends. Germline assignment: CDR1 KGHSH and CDR2 LQKENI. This CDR3 has 13 amino acids. CDR3 in amino acids: CASSYRDSYEQYF. In DNA, the CDR3 is TGTGCCAGCTCGTACAGGGACTCCTACGAGCAGTACTTC.

The chain has TRBV4-3 and TRBJ2-5; no definite D call. Germline-derived CDR1 and CDR2 are LGHNA and YSLEER. The length of the CDR3 is 13 residues. Trimming removed 4 bases from V and 4 bases from J, with 10 bases in between. The CDR3 bases are TGCGCCAGCAGCCCCGTAGGTGGAGAGACCCAGTACTTC. Amino acids: CASSPVGGETQYF.